The present T cell receptor (beta chain) was sequenced within a study of monozygotic twins with inflammatory bowel disease. Every TCR library consumed roughly 3,500 ng of total RNA. Across eight separate reactions for each sample, cDNA was made. The authors ran two nested PCRs of around 15 and 9 cycles on TCRalpha and TCRbeta cDNA. TCRdb reprocessed the 5' RACE reads and reports one entry per CDR3 protein, with no DNA. The sample totals more than 300,000 distinct CDR3 sequences. CDR3 size: 17 residues. Germline loops: CDR1 SGDLS, CDR2 YYNGEE. Study-wide results and caveats: Support was lacking for any single strong IBD-associated signal or clonotype.

Of note for this clonotype: Its antigen is still unknown.

The specimen sequenced was blood. V and J are TRBV9 and TRBJ1-4. This receptor was identified in a human donor with ulcerative colitis or Crohn's disease, or a healthy co-twin of an affected twin (not recorded which). CDR3 in amino acids: CASSASLTGTRKEKLFF.